Below are 5 T cell receptor beta chains sequenced from a single sample in a study of T cells after yellow fever vaccination. TCRdb re-analysed the 5' RACE reads in MiXCR, keeping a single row per CDR3 protein. The data show approximately 300,000 distinct CDR3 sequences, about 11% seen once. The sample was CD4+ T cells sorted from PBMCs, taken 45 days after the yellow fever booster vaccination. Receptors originate from a man between 18 and 29 years old who received the YFV17D yellow fever vaccine.

This clonotype was seen more than once but under ten times. The chain carries TRBV20-1 and TRBJ2-3; D gene ambiguous. The CDR3 consists of 14 residues. Trimming removed 0 bases from V and 5 bases from J, with 12 bases in between. CDR1 and CDR2 (germline): DFQATT, SNEGSKA (reference sequence). The CDR3 region is CSARDVVSGDTQYF. CDR3 DNA sequence: TGCAGTGCTAGAGATGTAGTGTCAGGAGATACGCAGTATTTT.

At least ten counts were recorded for this clonotype. The chain has TRBV20-1 and TRBJ1-1; 9 bases agree with TRBD1. Unmatched junction bases numbered 13, after V lost 6 bases and J lost 5 bases. Germline CDR1 and CDR2: DFQATT and SNEGSKA (reference sequence). CDR3 length: 15 residues. The CDR3 DNA follows: TGCAGTGCACCGCCGCCGACAGGGGGGTTAACTGAAGCTTTCTTT. It yields the protein CSAPPPTGGLTEAFF.

This clonotype was picked up a small number of times. The chain uses TRBV20-1 and TRBJ1-5; no definite D call. Between the trimmed V and J ends, which lost 2 bases and 4 bases, there was a span of 12 bases. The CDR3 extends over 14 amino acids. Germline CDR1 reads DFQATT; CDR2 reads SNEGSKA (reference sequence). CDR3 nucleotide sequence: TGCAGTGCTAGAAACCTCCCAGCGAATCAGCCCCAGCATTTT. Protein sequence: CSARNLPANQPQHF.

The gene calls are TRBV6-2 or TRBV6-3 and TRBJ2-1; maybe TRBD2 (7 bases). This CDR3 region has 16 residues. V gave up 6 bases and J gave up 5 bases, with 20 bases separating them. The germline gives CDR1 MNHEY, CDR2 SVGEGT. CDR3 DNA sequence: TGTGCCAGCAGATACCTAGCGGAGGGGGGGCACAATGAGCAGTTCTTC. It encodes CASRYLAEGGHNEQFF.

This clonotype was detected only a few times. The chain couples TRBV4-1 to TRBJ1-5; D is uncertain. The CDR3 has 15 amino acids. Per the germline V gene, CDR1 is MGHRA and CDR2 is YSYEKL. V was cut by 0 bases and J by 5 bases, with 11 bases left in between. DNA for the CDR3: TGCGCCAGCAGCCAAGAAGCGACAACCGATCAGCCCCAGCATTTT. Translating gives CASSQEATTDQPQHF.